The following is a T cell receptor (beta chain) sequence with its context. Unmatched junction bases numbered 16, after V lost 6 bases and J lost 4 bases. This CDR3 region has 20 residues. The germline V gene has CDR1 LGHDT and CDR2 YNNKEL (reference sequence). Assay: immunoSEQ multiplex PCR; the TCRdb copy retains only in-frame clones and omits some. This table holds more than 250,000 clones, 80% to 90% found once. This sample was included in a study of blood T cell repertoires in COVID-19. The rearrangement links TRBV3-1 (or the pseudogene TRBV3-2) to TRBJ2-1, with 15 bases aligning to TRBD2. The source of this sequence is a woman aged 50 to 65 with COVID-19, enrolled during active disease. Sample: peripheral blood. CDR3 protein: CASRTISGTSGRTPYNEQFF. CDR3 nucleotides: TGTGCCAGCAGGACAATATCCGGGACTAGCGGGAGGACCCCATACAATGAGCAGTTCTTC.